These T cell receptor beta chains were read from a single sample in a study of T-cell memory formation after mild COVID-19. From the 5' RACE reads, TCRdb called clonotypes with MiXCR, one entry per CDR3 protein. The table lists 580,000 or so distinct CDR3 sequences, 17% of them singletons. Sequenced input: PBMCs or a T cell subset sorted from them (not recorded which). The receptors stem from an adult woman who had mild COVID-19 (a few samples of this study predate the infection). Cell type and time point are not known. Each CDR3 is given with its conserved first and last residue. D genes are given only for firm matches. Part of the rows lack a size; the others show once, few, many or a class for expanded clones.

length	D	V	size	CDR3
13	TRBD1	TRBV7-9	many	CASSQLTGNEQFF
13	NA	TRBV12-3/TRBV12-4	NA	CASSSVPYQPQHF
15	TRBD2	TRBV10-3	few	CAISGGGRSTDTQYF
15	TRBD2	TRBV19	once	CASSIGPSGSGEQYF
14	NA	TRBV27	NA	CASSIPPRAREQYF
14	NA	TRBV7-3	many	CASSLAGGRDTQYF
20	TRBD1	TRBV18	few	CASSPRGQGLKESSYNEQFF
16	TRBD2	TRBV7-3	few	CASSLTGGGVRDTQYF
12	NA	TRBV7-9	many	CASSLQTGELFF
14	TRBD2	TRBV30	few	CAWSTGGSFREQFF
15	NA	TRBV19	few	CASSTLLRSQETQYF
14	NA	TRBV7-9	NA	CATPSGGTNEKLFF
16	TRBD2	TRBV5-1	few	CASSLATSGGTDTQYF
15	NA	TRBV7-2	few	CASSLAEPPYNEQFF
16	NA	TRBV3-1	few	CASSQRQGHIYTEAFF
13	TRBD2	TRBV7-2	NA	CASRAGGPYEQYF
16	TRBD1	TRBV7-3	NA	CASSRAGGRMNTEAFF
17	NA	TRBV6-5	few	CASSYAPDPGLGNIQYF
17	TRBD1	TRBV11-3	once	CASSLFLTGGWITEAFF
14	NA	TRBV20-1	NA	CSARDGPSNQPQHF
13	NA	TRBV4-3	many	CASSRGGETEAFF
13	NA	TRBV18	NA	CASSGDINSPLHF
14	NA	TRBV7-2	NA	CASSFGGGLYEQYF
15	TRBD1	TRBV7-9	few	CASSPPDRGDETQYF
15	TRBD1	TRBV27	many	CASSFTGTGAYEQYF
12	NA	TRBV20-1	NA	CSTPRGTYEQYF
15	NA	TRBV5-1	NA	CASSGRDQNTGELFF
14	NA	TRBV7-8	few	CASSPIGGGETQYF
18	TRBD2	TRBV7-8	few	CASSLLAGEGGPYNEQFF
18	NA	TRBV24-1	few	CATSPGTPSLGGNQPQHF
19	TRBD1	TRBV4-1	few	CASSPKFIRTGGSYNEQFF
15	NA	TRBV6-5	few	CASSPGLVGDTEAFF
15	NA	TRBV27	few	CASSLDGIRGTEAFF
12	NA	TRBV9	NA	CASSPESEKLFF
12	NA	TRBV30	many	CAWSAQGNEQFF
16	TRBD2	TRBV11-2	NA	CASSLGSGSVTDTQYF
13	NA	TRBV7-8	few	CASSFRSADEQFF
16	TRBD2	TRBV19	NA	CASSIGLAGVGETQYF
13	TRBD1	TRBV29-1	few	CSVRDRGPQSYTF
15	NA	TRBV5-1	NA	CASSLGESQVYEQYF